This record concerns one TCR beta chain sequence. Its antigen is as yet unknown. PCR employed 60 Vbeta and 13 Jbeta primers. Sequenced by immunoSEQ multiplex PCR; TCRdb stores in-frame clones only, minus some. The sample includes some 160,000 clones, approximately 80% of them seen just once. The data stem from a study of cytomegalovirus exposure and HLA in healthy donors. Study-level results: A later analysis reportedly identified an Asian-associated ancestry cluster as carrying fewer N-insertions than the approximately 670-donor mean. With DRB1 most and HLA-C fewest, TCR association rates differed between HLA loci in a later analysis. Data from an earlier analysis indicated that most TCR beta V segments were productive either about 90% or about 30% of the time.

This CDR3 is built from 18 residues. Germline CDR1 reads LNHDA; CDR2 reads SQIVND (reference sequence). The V gene end was trimmed by 5 bases and the J gene end by 2 bases; junction bases not matched to a gene: 12. The chain recombines TRBV19 with TRBJ1-4; TRBD1 matches 9 bases. Sample: PBMCs. This TCR was sampled from a woman aged 18-35 years in good health and CMV-seronegative. The CDR3 reads CASSLAGTGMVTNEKLFF. The CDR3 DNA is TGTGCCAGTAGTCTCGCCGGGACAGGGATGGTGACTAATGAAAAACTGTTTTTT.